This record looks at one T cell receptor beta chain sequence and its context. Sequencing used cDNA as its template, made by extracting RNA and reverse transcribing it. The protocol was immunoSEQ multiplex PCR, while the TCRdb copy is restricted to in-frame clones and leaves out a portion. Here the sample spans some 180,000 clones, more than 55% being singletons. Trimming stripped 0 bases from V and 8 bases from J, with 13 bases between. This CDR3 spans 15 amino acids. Per germline, CDR1 MGHRA and CDR2 YSYEKL. This record comes from a study of CD8+ T cells in alopecia areata. This chain joins TRBV4-1 and TRBJ1-4, with D perhaps TRBD1 (5 bases). Sequencing input: CD8+ T cells sorted from blood. The TCR was taken from a human donor in good health. Written as DNA, the CDR3 is TGCGCCAGCAGCCAAGATCCTGGGGCGGACGAAAAACTGTTTTTT. It encodes CASSQDPGADEKLFF.